The rows below give T cell receptor beta chains drawn from one sample of a study of Ad26.COV2.S vaccination and SARS-CoV-2 variants. The repertoire was sequenced with immunoSEQ multiplex PCR; TCRdb's copy has only in-frame clones and lacks some. Counted here are approximately 480,000 clones, around nine tenths occurring once; the ten biggest clones make up over 10%. The sequenced sample was peripheral blood, obtained in a trial of Ad26.COV2.S vaccine versus placebo. These receptors were obtained from a person between 18 and 65 years old who received the Ad26.COV2.S COVID-19 vaccine or a placebo. Both conserved end residues are part of each CDR3.

TRBV28 12 CASSLSFGEAFF
TRBV11-1 13 CASSLPGANVLTF
TRBV25-1 14 CASSEYGSNSPLHF
TRBV18 12 CASSLAPYEQYF
TRBV7-2 14 CASSLTGTYNEQFF
TRBV4-3 15 CASSQDPGHTDTQYF
TRBV7-2 17 CASSLVAGGRGNSPLHF
TRBV4-1 17 CASSHLDSWGSGYGYTF
TRBV27 15 CASSLNAGRIAEAFF
TRBV7-3 13 CASSLVANTEAFF
TRBV28 15 CATEREGVKPYEQYF
TRBV10-3 12 CAIAGPTYEQYF
TRBV27 16 CASSLFAGAGTDTQYF
TRBV7-2 16 CASSTYAGTEIYGYTF
TRBV9 15 CASSASGARQETQYF
TRBV7-3 16 CASSPTTGRRHGEQFF
TRBV4-3 13 CASSQLLLTEAFF
TRBV25-1 14 CASSGTGGRYEQYF
TRBV5-8 18 CASSPGGLAGGRGYEQYF
TRBV6-2/TRBV6-3 16 CASSLGTGQGNQPQHF
TRBV28 11 CATQSPTEAFF
TRBV27 16 CASSLYSGQGNQPQHF
TRBV13 15 CASSERGQGPHEQFF
TRBV4-3 15 CASSQGTGHATEAFF
TRBV30 14 CAWSAPNTGNTIYF
TRBV27 15 CASSYSPGQGYEQYF
TRBV7-3 14 CASSLSWGNSPLHF
TRBV10-1 15 CASPARPPLGEKLFF
TRBV5-1 15 CASSPRASLVYEQYF
TRBV12-5 18 CASALLQTAPGGTGELFF
TRBV7-2 16 CASSLDGGRLGNEQFF
TRBV15 13 CATSRGSDYEQYF
TRBV7-2 15 CASSLSGRGENIQYF
TRBV6-5 14 CASSPAQGFAEQYF
TRBV12-5 17 CASGLVVAGRGFETQYF
TRBV3-1/TRBV3-2 16 CASSQEEGVSYNEQFF
TRBV28 16 CASSTTGIFSTDTQYF
TRBV6-2/TRBV6-3 15 CASSYFGLVTNEQFF
TRBV20-1 11 CSVGILGTQYF
TRBV18 17 CASSPRRPGQLNSPLHF
TRBV19 15 CASSMSLQGAQPQHF